The rows below give T cell receptor beta chains drawn from one sample of a study of blood T cell repertoires in COVID-19. The data were produced by immunoSEQ multiplex PCR, yet TCRdb's version contains in-frame clones alone and is incomplete. The top ten clones hold approximately 0.85% of a sample with around 300,000 clones, under 90% of them seen once. Sequenced: peripheral blood. The receptors derive from a woman in her 40s who had recovered from COVID-19. CDR3s include the opening cysteine and the closing phenylalanine or tryptophan. The D gene is left open where the match is weak.

V: TRBV9
J: TRBJ1-2
D: TRBD1
CDR3: CASSVAPDRGPSYNYGYTF

V: TRBV6-1
J: TRBJ2-7
D: TRBD1
CDR3: CASSEQGAVEQYF

V: TRBV27
J: TRBJ1-2
D: TRBD1
CDR3: CASSYQGGDGYTF

V: TRBV7-7
J: TRBJ2-5
D: TRBD2
CDR3: CASSLNSGSWETQYF

V: TRBV19
J: TRBJ1-6
D: -
CDR3: CASSIDRSNSPLHF

V: TRBV7-8
J: TRBJ2-3
D: -
CDR3: CASSKAATTDTQYF

V: TRBV5-1
J: TRBJ1-2
D: -
CDR3: CASSLGGARISYGYTF

V: TRBV11-3
J: TRBJ2-3
D: TRBD2
CDR3: CASSSQTSADTQYF

V: TRBV7-8
J: TRBJ1-3
D: TRBD1
CDR3: CASSPGTGGAGNTIYF

V: TRBV12-3/TRBV12-4
J: TRBJ2-7
D: TRBD2
CDR3: CASSRLADSEQYF

V: TRBV11-2
J: TRBJ2-2
D: TRBD2
CDR3: CASSRQRELTGELFF

V: TRBV7-6
J: TRBJ1-3
D: -
CDR3: CASSLGEIGSGNTIYF

V: TRBV19
J: TRBJ2-7
D: -
CDR3: CASSIAGSGTLEQYF

V: TRBV5-4
J: TRBJ2-3
D: -
CDR3: CASSPPLGPWDTQYF

V: TRBV28
J: TRBJ2-1
D: -
CDR3: CASSLSGRAPYNEQFF

V: TRBV9
J: TRBJ2-2
D: TRBD2
CDR3: CASSVTSGSITGELFF

V: TRBV3-1/TRBV3-2
J: TRBJ2-6
D: -
CDR3: CASSQSLGAHKSGANVLTF

V: TRBV30
J: TRBJ2-7
D: -
CDR3: CAWGIKYEQYF

V: TRBV6-1
J: TRBJ1-6
D: -
CDR3: CASSAPGGGRDSPLHF

V: TRBV3-1/TRBV3-2
J: TRBJ2-7
D: -
CDR3: CASSSDRLAAVGEQYF

V: TRBV6-5
J: TRBJ2-5
D: TRBD1
CDR3: CASSYSGTGAAETQYF

V: TRBV5-1
J: TRBJ2-3
D: TRBD2
CDR3: CASSSKTSSTDTQYF

V: TRBV11-2
J: TRBJ1-2
D: TRBD1
CDR3: CASSLDLGQGSGYTF